This TCR beta chain derives from a study of shared clonotypes between healthy human individuals. CD45RO-negative, CCR7-selected cells formed the naive CD8 fraction, which excluded terminally differentiated effector memory CD45RA+ cells. Assay execution took place at the deep level. Each replicate PCR on the sorted subsets used around 200 ng DNA (approximately 27,000 T cell genomes). TCRdb's table, derived via immunoSEQ multiplex PCR, lists solely in-frame clones and lacks some. The table shows around 600,000 clones, with approximately 95% occurring only once. Germline CDR1 reads SGHVS; CDR2 reads FQNEAQ. V was shortened by 5 bases and J by 3 bases, with 14 bases between the two germline ends. There are 14 residues in the CDR3.

Material: naive CD8+ T cells sorted from blood. The J gene is TRBJ2-7, the V gene TRBV7-8; D tentatively reads TRBD1 or TRBD2 (5 bases each). The TCR was taken from a woman aged 30 to 39 in good health. The CDR3 sequence is CASSPGIGVYEQYF. CDR3 DNA sequence: TGTGCCAGCAGCCCCGGGATAGGGGTCTACGAGCAGTACTTC.